These T cell receptor beta chains were read from a single sample in a study of T cells in Graves' hyperthyroidism and ophthalmopathy. TCRdb called the multiplex PCR reads again in MiXCR, with one record for every CDR3 protein. Counted here are a few hundred thousand distinct CDR3 sequences, about a sixth occurring once; the ten biggest clones make up less than 15%. The sequenced material came from blood. All receptors come from a young woman with Graves' hyperthyroidism. Both conserved end residues are part of each CDR3. D genes are given only for firm matches. Clone size is given for some rows only: seen once, a few or many times, or a class if the clone is expanded.

j_gene: TRBJ2-5
abundance: .
v_gene: TRBV6-1
d_gene: TRBD1
CDR3aa: CASSTGRGQGWAETQYF
CDR3nt: TGTGCCAGCAGTACAGGGAGGGGACAGGGATGGGCAGAGACCCAGTACTTC

j_gene: TRBJ2-7
abundance: many
v_gene: TRBV12-3/TRBV12-4
d_gene: TRBD2
CDR3aa: CASSRSGSGGHEQYF
CDR3nt: TGTGCCAGCAGCCGTAGCGGGAGTGGAGGCCACGAGCAGTACTTC

j_gene: TRBJ2-7
abundance: .
v_gene: TRBV18
d_gene: TRBD1
CDR3aa: CASSPPGQGFHEQYF
CDR3nt: TGTGCCAGCTCACCACCGGGACAGGGGTTCCACGAGCAGTACTTC

j_gene: TRBJ1-6
abundance: many
v_gene: TRBV3-1
d_gene: TRBD1
CDR3aa: CASSQTGVNSPLHF
CDR3nt: TGTGCCAGCAGCCAAACAGGGGTCAATTCACCCCTCCACTTT

j_gene: TRBJ1-2
abundance: many
v_gene: TRBV6-1
d_gene: .
CDR3aa: CASSGDGPRAGYTF
CDR3nt: TGTGCCAGCAGTGGGGACGGCCCCCGCGCTGGCTACACCTTC

j_gene: TRBJ1-5
abundance: few
v_gene: TRBV7-2
d_gene: TRBD1
CDR3aa: CASSLVSGGADQPQHF
CDR3nt: TGTGCCAGCAGCTTAGTTTCAGGGGGCGCGGATCAGCCCCAGCATTTT

j_gene: TRBJ1-6
abundance: few
v_gene: TRBV7-2
d_gene: .
CDR3aa: CASSSPRGNSPLHF
CDR3nt: TGTGCCAGCAGCTCGCCCCGGGGGAATTCACCCCTCCACTTT

j_gene: TRBJ1-1
abundance: few
v_gene: TRBV2
d_gene: .
CDR3aa: CASGPLIVYEAFF
CDR3nt: TGTGCCAGCGGTCCCCTTATAGTCTATGAAGCTTTCTTT

j_gene: TRBJ2-3
abundance: many
v_gene: TRBV12-5
d_gene: TRBD2
CDR3aa: CASGLASGGLWDTQYF
CDR3nt: TGTGCTAGTGGTTTAGCTAGCGGGGGCCTTTGGGATACGCAGTATTTT

j_gene: TRBJ2-1
abundance: many
v_gene: TRBV20-1
d_gene: .
CDR3aa: CSASSWDEQFF
CDR3nt: TGCAGTGCTAGTTCGTGGGATGAGCAGTTCTTC

j_gene: TRBJ1-4
abundance: many
v_gene: TRBV2
d_gene: TRBD1
CDR3aa: CASSPQGASTNEKLFF
CDR3nt: TGTGCCAGCAGTCCTCAGGGGGCTTCGACTAATGAAAAACTGTTTTTT

j_gene: TRBJ2-5
abundance: many
v_gene: TRBV11-2
d_gene: TRBD2
CDR3aa: CASSLSLAGGQETQYF
CDR3nt: TGTGCCAGCAGCTTATCCCTAGCGGGGGGGCAAGAGACCCAGTACTTC

j_gene: TRBJ2-1
abundance: few
v_gene: TRBV6-5
d_gene: .
CDR3aa: CASSYEGNEQFF
CDR3nt: TGTGCCAGCAGTTACGAGGGCAATGAGCAGTTCTTC

j_gene: TRBJ2-5
abundance: many
v_gene: TRBV2
d_gene: TRBD2
CDR3aa: CASSRTSGRTSLETQYF
CDR3nt: TGTGCCAGCAGCCGGACTAGCGGGAGGACTTCCTTAGAGACCCAGTACTTC

j_gene: TRBJ2-7
abundance: few
v_gene: TRBV4-1
d_gene: .
CDR3aa: CASSPLGFSSYEQYF
CDR3nt: TGCGCCAGCAGCCCGCTCGGGTTCTCCTCCTACGAGCAGTACTTC

j_gene: TRBJ2-1
abundance: .
v_gene: TRBV7-8
d_gene: TRBD1
CDR3aa: CAGSPDRGIYNEQFF
CDR3nt: TGTGCCGGCAGCCCGGACAGGGGAATTTACAATGAGCAGTTCTTC

j_gene: TRBJ2-1
abundance: .
v_gene: TRBV24-1
d_gene: .
CDR3aa: CATSDGGVNEQFF
CDR3nt: TGTGCCACCAGTGATGGAGGGGTGAATGAGCAGTTCTTC

j_gene: TRBJ2-1
abundance: many
v_gene: TRBV6-1
d_gene: .
CDR3aa: CASISGGLANLPEQFF
CDR3nt: TGTGCCAGCATTTCAGGTGGGCTAGCGAACCTCCCGGAGCAGTTCTTC

j_gene: TRBJ1-5
abundance: many
v_gene: TRBV28
d_gene: .
CDR3aa: CASISGTQPQHF
CDR3nt: TGTGCCAGCATTTCAGGCACTCAGCCCCAGCATTTT

j_gene: TRBJ2-7
abundance: .
v_gene: TRBV19
d_gene: .
CDR3aa: CASGPTGSYEQYF
CDR3nt: TGTGCCAGTGGACCGACAGGTTCCTACGAGCAGTACTTC

j_gene: TRBJ2-3
abundance: many
v_gene: TRBV18
d_gene: .
CDR3aa: CASSPSRGALSDTQYF
CDR3nt: TGTGCCAGCTCACCCTCCCGGGGGGCTCTATCAGATACGCAGTATTTT

j_gene: TRBJ1-1
abundance: few
v_gene: TRBV10-3
d_gene: .
CDR3aa: CAISPAREVYTEAFF
CDR3nt: TGTGCCATCAGCCCAGCCAGGGAAGTCTACACTGAAGCTTTCTTT

j_gene: TRBJ1-1
abundance: few
v_gene: TRBV7-9
d_gene: .
CDR3aa: CASSLWFRGIATEAFF
CDR3nt: TGTGCCAGCAGCTTATGGTTTAGGGGGATTGCCACTGAAGCTTTCTTT

j_gene: TRBJ2-1
abundance: few
v_gene: TRBV19
d_gene: .
CDR3aa: CASSMWGRSSYNEQFF
CDR3nt: TGTGCCAGTAGTATGTGGGGACGGAGCTCCTACAATGAGCAGTTCTTC

j_gene: TRBJ1-2
abundance: few
v_gene: TRBV20-1
d_gene: .
CDR3aa: CSARERLLYGYTF
CDR3nt: TGCAGTGCTAGAGAAAGACTTCTCTATGGCTACACCTTC

j_gene: TRBJ2-5
abundance: .
v_gene: TRBV4-1
d_gene: .
CDR3aa: CASSHLQATETQYF
CDR3nt: TGCGCCAGCAGCCACCTCCAAGCGACAGAGACCCAGTACTTC

j_gene: TRBJ2-5
abundance: many
v_gene: TRBV7-6
d_gene: .
CDR3aa: CASTKDGSGAQETQYF
CDR3nt: TGTGCCAGCACCAAAGATGGGTCAGGGGCCCAAGAGACCCAGTACTTC

j_gene: TRBJ2-6
abundance: .
v_gene: TRBV7-3
d_gene: .
CDR3aa: CASSLGGGANVLTF
CDR3nt: TGTGCCAGCAGCTTAGGCGGTGGGGCCAACGTCCTGACTTTC

j_gene: TRBJ1-1
abundance: few
v_gene: TRBV24-1
d_gene: TRBD1
CDR3aa: CATSGDRGSTEAFF
CDR3nt: TGTGCCACCAGTGGTGACAGGGGGAGCACTGAAGCTTTCTTT

j_gene: TRBJ1-1
abundance: many
v_gene: TRBV7-2
d_gene: .
CDR3aa: CASSLVGGIKNTEAFF
CDR3nt: TGTGCCAGCAGCTTAGTCGGGGGAATAAAGAACACTGAAGCTTTCTTT

j_gene: TRBJ1-1
abundance: many
v_gene: TRBV18
d_gene: .
CDR3aa: CASSPYVGLDTEAFF
CDR3nt: TGTGCCAGCTCACCTTACGTAGGGTTAGACACTGAAGCTTTCTTT

j_gene: TRBJ1-1
abundance: many
v_gene: TRBV7-6
d_gene: .
CDR3aa: CASSLEGREAFF
CDR3nt: TGTGCCAGCAGCTTAGAGGGGCGGGAGGCTTTCTTT

j_gene: TRBJ1-6
abundance: few
v_gene: TRBV20-1
d_gene: .
CDR3aa: CSASTSGGATSPLHF
CDR3nt: TGCAGTGCTAGTACGTCGGGGGGCGCGACTTCACCCCTCCACTTT

j_gene: TRBJ2-3
abundance: many
v_gene: TRBV10-3
d_gene: .
CDR3aa: CAIKGYGSSTDTQYF
CDR3nt: TGTGCCATCAAGGGCTACGGATCTAGCACAGATACGCAGTATTTT

j_gene: TRBJ2-3
abundance: many
v_gene: TRBV12-5
d_gene: .
CDR3aa: CASGLGQVDTDTQYF
CDR3nt: TGTGCTAGTGGTTTGGGACAGGTGGACACAGATACGCAGTATTTT

j_gene: TRBJ2-7
abundance: many
v_gene: TRBV20-1
d_gene: TRBD1
CDR3aa: CSARGPRQGDYEQYF
CDR3nt: TGCAGTGCTAGAGGCCCTCGACAGGGGGACTACGAGCAGTACTTC

j_gene: TRBJ2-5
abundance: many
v_gene: TRBV24-1
d_gene: TRBD1
CDR3aa: CATSDGQGRDTQYF
CDR3nt: TGTGCCACCAGTGACGGACAGGGTAGAGATACCCAGTACTTC

j_gene: TRBJ2-5
abundance: few
v_gene: TRBV10-3
d_gene: .
CDR3aa: CAIRAESQETQYF
CDR3nt: TGTGCCATCAGGGCAGAATCCCAAGAGACCCAGTACTTC

j_gene: TRBJ1-3
abundance: .
v_gene: TRBV7-9
d_gene: .
CDR3aa: CASSLARPRSNSGNTIYF
CDR3nt: TGTGCCAGCAGCTTAGCGCGCCCCCGGAGTAACTCTGGAAACACCATATATTTT

j_gene: TRBJ1-6
abundance: few
v_gene: TRBV6-1
d_gene: TRBD1
CDR3aa: CASSQGQGLLIPLHF
CDR3nt: TGTGCCAGCAGTCAAGGACAGGGCCTCCTCATCCCCCTCCACTTT

j_gene: TRBJ2-2
abundance: few
v_gene: TRBV6-1
d_gene: TRBD1
CDR3aa: CASTLRQGSTGELFF
CDR3nt: TGTGCCAGCACCCTCCGACAGGGGAGCACCGGGGAGCTGTTTTTT

j_gene: TRBJ1-5
abundance: .
v_gene: TRBV20-1
d_gene: .
CDR3aa: CSGLSGDQPQHF
CDR3nt: TGCAGTGGGCTGTCAGGGGATCAGCCCCAGCATTTT

j_gene: TRBJ2-2
abundance: many
v_gene: TRBV18
d_gene: TRBD2
CDR3aa: CASSEKRLAENTGELFF
CDR3nt: TGTGCCAGCTCCGAGAAAAGACTAGCGGAAAACACCGGGGAGCTGTTTTTT

j_gene: TRBJ2-1
abundance: .
v_gene: TRBV6-1
d_gene: .
CDR3aa: CARERVSSYNEQFF
CDR3nt: TGTGCCAGGGAGCGGGTGAGCTCCTACAATGAGCAGTTCTTC

j_gene: TRBJ1-3
abundance: few
v_gene: TRBV28
d_gene: TRBD1
CDR3aa: CASSPRTGIGNTIYF
CDR3nt: TGTGCCAGCAGTCCACGGACAGGAATCGGAAACACCATATATTTT

j_gene: TRBJ2-7
abundance: .
v_gene: TRBV28
d_gene: TRBD1
CDR3aa: CASRNKGQGRSYEQYF
CDR3nt: TGTGCCAGCAGGAACAAAGGACAGGGTCGATCCTACGAGCAGTACTTC

j_gene: TRBJ1-5
abundance: once
v_gene: TRBV5-8
d_gene: .
CDR3aa: CASSRTLTGLTQHF
CDR3nt: TGTGCCAGCAGCCGCACTCTGACCGGGTTGACCCAGCATTTT

j_gene: TRBJ2-3
abundance: many
v_gene: TRBV28
d_gene: TRBD2
CDR3aa: CASSSRRGAGGPYTQYF
CDR3nt: TGTGCCAGCAGTTCTCGCCGAGGAGCGGGAGGCCCGTATACGCAGTATTTT

j_gene: TRBJ1-2
abundance: .
v_gene: TRBV29-1
d_gene: .
CDR3aa: CSDRGRGGYTF
CDR3nt: TGCAGCGACCGCGGCAGGGGTGGCTACACCTTC

j_gene: TRBJ2-5
abundance: many
v_gene: TRBV7-8
d_gene: .
CDR3aa: CASSPTTGASGYQETQYF
CDR3nt: TGTGCCAGCAGCCCGACGACAGGGGCTAGCGGGTACCAAGAGACCCAGTACTTC

j_gene: TRBJ2-7
abundance: .
v_gene: TRBV3-1
d_gene: .
CDR3aa: CASSSPGRTSGYEQYF
CDR3nt: TGTGCCAGCAGTTCACCTGGACGGACCTCGGGCTACGAGCAGTACTTC

j_gene: TRBJ2-7
abundance: few
v_gene: TRBV7-9
d_gene: TRBD1
CDR3aa: CASSWDRGAYEQYF
CDR3nt: TGTGCCAGCAGCTGGGACAGGGGAGCCTACGAGCAGTACTTC

j_gene: TRBJ2-7
abundance: many
v_gene: TRBV19
d_gene: .
CDR3aa: CASSTTGTTSEQYF
CDR3nt: TGTGCCAGTAGTACGACCGGGACAACGAGTGAGCAGTACTTC

j_gene: TRBJ2-1
abundance: .
v_gene: TRBV6-1
d_gene: .
CDR3aa: CASVSSGNEQFF
CDR3nt: TGTGCCAGCGTGTCCTCGGGCAATGAGCAGTTCTTC

j_gene: TRBJ2-7
abundance: few
v_gene: TRBV7-6
d_gene: TRBD1
CDR3aa: CASSPLTGGHSYEQYF
CDR3nt: TGTGCCAGCAGCCCCCTTACAGGGGGACACTCCTACGAGCAGTACTTC

j_gene: TRBJ1-2
abundance: .
v_gene: TRBV19
d_gene: TRBD1
CDR3aa: CATINPGQGLYGYTF
CDR3nt: TGTGCCACCATAAACCCGGGACAGGGACTCTATGGCTACACCTTC

j_gene: TRBJ2-5
abundance: many
v_gene: TRBV20-1
d_gene: .
CDR3aa: CSARDWLAALDQETQYF
CDR3nt: TGCAGTGCTAGAGATTGGTTAGCAGCTCTAGATCAAGAGACCCAGTACTTC